This T cell receptor beta chain is drawn from a study of OX40 agonist ivuxolimab in advanced cancers. Study context: With a range of roughly 20 to 80, age averaged roughly 61 years, and approximately 83% were male.

Patients were ineligible given autoimmune disease history or systemic immunosuppression. The junction had 8 bases not matched to a gene; V was cut back by 4 bases and J by 8 bases. This CDR3 is built from 15 residues. Germline-derived CDR1 and CDR2 are SGHTA and FQGNSA. The study, taken as a whole, reports: Among expanded peripheral T cells, antigen specificity went undetermined. The study found among the lowest clonal expansion in partial responders at 0.1-3.0 mg/kg.

This clone was seen once. Its target is unknown. TCRdb keeps only in-frame clones here, not all; method: immunoSEQ multiplex PCR. The sample lists 70,000 or so clones; more than 80% were seen once. The sequencing used CD4+ or CD8+ T cells sorted from blood, collected in a trial of the OX40 agonist ivuxolimab. This clonotype originated in an adult with an advanced solid tumor such as melanoma, head and neck, liver or kidney cancer. This chain links TRBV7-2 with TRBJ2-1; TRBD1 matches at 10 bases. The DNA for the CDR3 is TGTGCCAGCAGCTACTCCGGGACAGGGGTCCATGAGCAGTTCTTC. This gives the protein CASSYSGTGVHEQFF.